Listed here are 21 T cell receptor beta chains from one sample, sequenced in a study of T cell responses to AZD1222 COVID-19 vaccine. The table came from immunoSEQ multiplex PCR; TCRdb's copy has only in-frame clones and leaves some out. The top ten hold roughly 2.5% of the sample, which has 90,000 to 110,000 clones, approximately 88% seen once. Sequenced here: peripheral blood, sampled on day 0 of AZD1222 vaccination. Receptor source: an adult in good health.

The chain joins TRBV28 to TRBJ1-1; D unresolved. Germline V gene sequence: CDR1 MDHEN, CDR2 SYDVKM. Trimming removed 3 bases from V and 2 bases from J, with 7 bases in between. The CDR3 runs 13 residues. The CDR3 is CASSLWANTEAFF. In nucleotides, the CDR3 is TGTGCCAGCAGTTTGTGGGCAAACACTGAAGCTTTCTTT.

The chain has TRBV28 and TRBJ2-1; TRBD2 matches 7 bases. The CDR3 spans 14 residues. Per germline, CDR1 MDHEN and CDR2 SYDVKM. V trimming: 7 bases; J trimming: 0 bases; junction bases outside the gene matches: 3. CDR3 sequence reads: CASKTSASYNEQFF. CDR3 sequence (DNA): TGTGCCAGCAAAACTAGCGCCTCCTACAATGAGCAGTTCTTC.

This clone was detected once. The chain recombines TRBV10-3 with TRBJ1-1, with TRBD1 as a possible D gene (6 bases). The germline V gene encodes CDR1 ENHRY and CDR2 SYGVKD. The CDR3 totals 14 residues. Trimming cost V 11 bases and J 1 base, with 17 bases left between them. The CDR3 nucleotides read TGTGCCTTGCCGGGACACCTAACGAACACTGAAGCTTTCTTT. Amino acid sequence: CALPGHLTNTEAFF.

This chain connects TRBV25-1 to TRBJ1-2; tentative D call: TRBD1 (5 bases). Germline V gives CDR1 MGHDK, CDR2 SYGVNS. V lost 4 bases to trimming and J lost 13 bases, with 16 bases between them. CDR3 length: 12 residues. CDR3 region: CASSGGTRALTF. Written as DNA, the CDR3 is TGTGCCAGCAGTGGGGGGACCAGGGCCCTCACCTTC.

The chain is built from TRBV6-5 and TRBJ2-7, with TRBD2 matching 12 bases. Germline values: CDR1 MNHEY, CDR2 SVGAGI. The CDR3 contains 15 residues. The junction had 8 bases not matched to a gene; V was cut back by 9 bases and J by 2 bases. For the CDR3, the DNA is TGTGCCAGTTCGGAGGCTAGCGGGAGGGCCTACGAGCAGTACTTC. It yields the protein CASSEASGRAYEQYF.

This sequence joins TRBV5-4 and TRBJ2-3; 7 nucleotides match TRBD2. The CDR3 runs 16 residues. V was pared by 0 bases and J by 2 bases, with 6 bases of the junction left unmatched. Germline loops: CDR1 SGHNT, CDR2 YYREEE (reference sequence). CDR3: CASSLGGAGYTDTQYF. Here the CDR3 DNA reads TGTGCCAGCAGCTTGGGGGGAGCGGGGTACACAGATACGCAGTATTTT.

The chain joins TRBV18 to TRBJ2-7; D possibly corresponds to TRBD2 (5 bases). V was pared by 4 bases and J by 4 bases, with 11 bases between. The CDR3 consists of 13 residues. CDR1 is KGHSH and CDR2 is LQKENI in the germline V gene. CDR3 nucleotides: TGTGCCAGCTCACACGGGATAGGGTACGAGCAGTACTTC. This gives the protein CASSHGIGYEQYF.

V usage is TRBV7-2 and J usage is TRBJ2-1, with TRBD1 identical over 7 bases. V lost 2 bases and J lost 4; bases outside the gene matches: 5. Germline values: CDR1 SGHTA, CDR2 FQGNSA. The CDR3 contains 15 residues. CDR3 nucleotides: TGTGCCAGCAGCTTAAGGCAGGGGGTATACAATGAGCAGTTCTTC. Protein sequence: CASSLRQGVYNEQFF.

The V gene is TRBV5-1, the J gene TRBJ1-5, with D perhaps TRBD1 (5 bases). This CDR3 comprises 15 residues. Germline assignment: CDR1 SGHRS and CDR2 YFSETQ. Trimming pared 0 bases from V and 7 bases from J, leaving 14 bases between. The CDR3 reads CASSLDGQGRQPQHF. In DNA form, the CDR3 reads TGCGCCAGCAGCTTGGACGGGCAGGGTAGGCAGCCCCAGCATTTT.

The chain uses TRBV7-3 and TRBJ2-2, with TRBD1 matching over 8 bases. J gave up 6 bases and V 0 bases, and 9 bases lay outside the gene matches. From germline, CDR1 is SGHTA and CDR2 FQGTGA. CDR3 length: 17 residues. The CDR3 sequence: CASSLTARTGTAGELFF. CDR3 DNA: TGTGCCAGCAGCTTAACGGCCCGGACAGGGACGGCCGGGGAGCTGTTTTTT.

The V call is TRBV18, the J call TRBJ1-5; D possibly corresponds to TRBD1 (6 bases). Trimming removed 6 bases at V and 0 bases at J, with 18 bases between. The CDR3 is 17 residues long. Germline loops: CDR1 KGHSH, CDR2 LQKENI. CDR3 nucleotides: TGTGCCAGCTCCGCGGTTGGAACAGGGTTTAGCAATCAGCCCCAGCATTTT. It is translated as CASSAVGTGFSNQPQHF.

The V gene is TRBV6-2 or TRBV6-3, the J gene TRBJ1-1; D is ambiguous. With 0 bases removed from V and 1 base from J, the gap between germline ends came to 9 bases. This CDR3 contains 15 residues. Germline V gene data show CDR1 as MNHEY and CDR2 as SVGEGT. CDR3 region: CASSYSGGWNTEAFF. CDR3 DNA: TGTGCCAGCAGTTACTCGGGCGGCTGGAACACTGAAGCTTTCTTT.

The chain carries TRBV28 and TRBJ1-3; D remains ambiguous. This CDR3 has 13 residues. V shed 7 bases and J shed 4 bases, with 11 bases lying between them. CDR1 MDHEN and CDR2 SYDVKM come from the germline V gene. CDR3 sequence reads: CASTRLSGNTIYF. The CDR3 bases are TGTGCCAGCACCCGGCTGTCCGGAAACACCATATATTTT.

This clone was counted once. The chain recombines TRBV7-2 with TRBJ1-2, with D perhaps TRBD1 (5 bases). V was shortened by 1 base and J by 4 bases, with 13 bases between the two germline ends. The CDR3 is 15 residues long. CDR1 and CDR2 from the germline V gene are SGHTA and FQGNSA. As DNA, the CDR3 is TGTGCCAGCAGCTTAGACGGTAGACAGAGCTATGGCTACACCTTC. As protein: CASSLDGRQSYGYTF.

The chain links TRBV19 to TRBJ2-5; 7 bases map to TRBD1. Unmatched junction bases numbered 6, after V lost 6 bases and J lost 5 bases. CDR1 and CDR2 (germline): LNHDA, SQIVND (reference sequence). The CDR3 covers 13 residues. The CDR3 sequence is CASSDRAEETQYF. As DNA, the CDR3 is TGTGCCAGTAGCGACAGGGCGGAGGAGACCCAGTACTTC.

This chain uses TRBV7-9 with TRBJ2-1; D might be TRBD2 (5 bases). This CDR3 contains 15 residues. The germline V and J ends were trimmed by 0 bases and 4 bases, with 10 bases remaining between them. The germline CDR1 and CDR2 sequences are SEHNR and FQNEAQ (reference sequence). The CDR3 DNA follows: TGTGCCAGCAGCTTAGCCGCTAGCATATACAATGAGCAGTTCTTC. Its translation: CASSLAASIYNEQFF.

The chain couples TRBV19 to TRBJ2-1; D gene uncertain. Germline V gene sequence: CDR1 LNHDA, CDR2 SQIVND (reference sequence). CDR3 length: 14 residues. The germline V and J ends were trimmed by 3 bases and 6 bases, with 12 bases remaining between them. DNA for the CDR3: TGTGCCAGTAGTATTTCAGGATACGGCAATGAGCAGTTCTTC. Translated, it gives CASSISGYGNEQFF.

The rearrangement uses TRBV2 and TRBJ1-6; D perhaps matches TRBD1 (6 bases). CDR1 SNHLY and CDR2 FYNNEI come from the germline V gene. Trimming cost V 2 bases and J 0 bases, with 20 bases left between them. This CDR3 region has 20 residues. The DNA of the CDR3 is TGTGCCAGCAGTGAATTGGACCTAGAAACAGGGAGCTCCTATAATTCACCCCTCCACTTT. The encoded protein is CASSELDLETGSSYNSPLHF.

The chain carries TRBV6-2 or TRBV6-3 and TRBJ2-2, with D possibly TRBD2 on 5 matching bases. The length of the CDR3 is 16 residues. Germline V CDR1 and CDR2: MNHEY, SVGEGT. Trimming pared 4 bases from V and 5 bases from J, leaving 17 bases between. Here the CDR3 reads CASSSDIGRRTGELFF. The DNA for the CDR3 is TGTGCCAGCAGTTCGGATATTGGCAGGAGGACCGGGGAGCTGTTTTTT.

The V gene is TRBV7-2, the J gene TRBJ2-1, with 9 bases identical to TRBD2. V trimming: 5 bases; J trimming: 0 bases; junction bases outside the gene matches: 2. CDR1 and CDR2 from the germline V gene are SGHTA and FQGNSA. The CDR3 has 15 amino acids. CDR3 in DNA: TGTGCCAGCAGCATTAGCGGGAGCTCCTACAATGAGCAGTTCTTC. This sequence encodes CASSISGSSYNEQFF. Full variable domain (remainder filled in from reference TRBV7-2 and TRBJ2-1): GAGVSQSPSNKVTEKGKDVELRCDPISGHTALYWYRQSLGQGLEFLIYFQGNSAPDKSGLPSDRFSAERTGGSVSTLTIQRTQQEDSAVYLCASSISGSSYNEQFFGPGTRLTVL.

The CDR3 protein is CASSLVPRRRQETQYF. The CDR3 bases are TGTGCCAGCAGCTTAGTGCCCCGGCGGCGCCAAGAGACCCAGTACTTC. This chain links TRBV7-8 with TRBJ2-5, with no clear D. CDR1 SGHVS and CDR2 FQNEAQ come from the germline V gene. CDR3 size: 16 residues. V was shortened by 1 base and J by 1 base, with 13 bases between the two germline ends.